Listed below are T cell receptor beta chains from one sample, sequenced in a study of T-cell memory formation after mild COVID-19. TCRdb reprocessed the 5' RACE reads via MiXCR and lists one record per CDR3 protein. Of about 560,000 distinct CDR3 sequences listed, roughly 22% are singletons. The material sequenced was PBMCs or a T cell subset sorted from them (not recorded which). These receptor sequences come from an adult woman who had mild COVID-19 (a few samples of this study predate the infection). Cell type and time point are not known. Both conserved end residues are part of each CDR3. D genes are given only for firm matches. Clone size is given for some rows only: seen once, a few or many times, or a class if the clone is expanded.

clone_size d_call j_call v_call cdr3_nt cdr3_aa
few NA TRBJ2-1 TRBV12-5 TGTGCTAGTGGTTTGGACCGAGGGATAGGTGAGCAGTTCTTC CASGLDRGIGEQFF
NA TRBD1 TRBJ2-1 TRBV7-6 TGTGCCAGCAGCCTCGGCACAGGGGTCCTCCAGAATGAGCAGTTCTTC CASSLGTGVLQNEQFF
few NA TRBJ2-1 TRBV9 TGTGCCAGCAGCGCCAGGGGGGTTTACAATGAGCAGTTCTTC CASSARGVYNEQFF
few TRBD2 TRBJ2-2 TRBV7-9 TGTGCCAGCAGCGCCAGCGGGGGGGCCTTAATCGGGGAGCTGTTTTTT CASSASGGALIGELFF
NA NA TRBJ2-1 TRBV11-3 TGTGCCAGCAGCAAGAGCTCCTACAATGAGCAGTTCTTC CASSKSSYNEQFF
few NA TRBJ1-1 TRBV3-1 TGTGCCAGCAGCCAAGATTCCAGGTCTGAAGCTTTCTTT CASSQDSRSEAFF
NA TRBD2 TRBJ2-1 TRBV5-1 TGCGCCAGCAGCTTGTTCTCGGGGGGGCCCGGTGTAGGCAATGAGCAGTTCTTC CASSLFSGGPGVGNEQFF
NA TRBD2 TRBJ2-1 TRBV18 TGTGCCAGCTCACCATGGGGACTAAGCGGGGACAATGAGCAGTTCTTC CASSPWGLSGDNEQFF
few NA TRBJ2-2 TRBV12-3/TRBV12-4 TGTGCCAGCAGTACTCCGAACACCGGGGAGCTGTTTTTT CASSTPNTGELFF
many TRBD1 TRBJ2-1 TRBV5-1 TGCGCCAGCAGCTTTGCCCAGGGGGTATACAATGAGCAGTTCTTC CASSFAQGVYNEQFF
few NA TRBJ1-6 TRBV3-1 TGTGCCAGCAGCAGTACAGGGTTGAACCTCCACTTT CASSSTGLNLHF
few NA TRBJ1-3 TRBV6-5 TGTGCCAGCAGTTCCGGGGGTCGGAGGGCGAGCTCTGGAAACACCATATATTTT CASSSGGRRASSGNTIYF
NA TRBD2 TRBJ2-1 TRBV18 TGTGCCAGCTCACCACTGACTAGCGGGAGCAATGAGCAGTTCTTC CASSPLTSGSNEQFF
NA TRBD2 TRBJ2-7 TRBV20-1 TGCAGTGGGGTTTTACTAGCGACCAACGAGCAGTACTTC CSGVLLATNEQYF
NA NA TRBJ2-1 TRBV5-6 TGTGCCAGCAGCCCCTGGGAAGGGCTTTACAATGAGCAGTTCTTC CASSPWEGLYNEQFF
NA TRBD1 TRBJ2-2 TRBV12-3/TRBV12-4 TGTGCCAGCAGCACCGGGACAGCTTACACCGGGGAGCTGTTTTTT CASSTGTAYTGELFF
few TRBD2 TRBJ2-5 TRBV28 TGTGCCAGCAGTCACCCGACGGGCGGGGGCCAAGAGACCCAGTACTTC CASSHPTGGGQETQYF
NA TRBD2 TRBJ2-2 TRBV12-3/TRBV12-4 TGTGCCAGCAGTTTTCGAGCGGGAGAGACCGGGGAGCTGTTTTTT CASSFRAGETGELFF
NA NA TRBJ1-6 TRBV7-9 TGTGCCAGCAGCCCCGATAGTTTGGCACCCCTCCACTTT CASSPDSLAPLHF
few NA TRBJ2-5 TRBV6-6 TGTGCCAGCAGTTACGAGCCGGGACAAGAGACCCAGTACTTC CASSYEPGQETQYF
NA TRBD1 TRBJ1-1 TRBV3-1 TGTGCCAGCAGCCATCTGGGACAGGGGAACACTGAAGCTTTCTTT CASSHLGQGNTEAFF
few NA TRBJ1-2 TRBV6-1 TGTGCCAGCACACCCAGTAACTATGGCTACACCTTC CASTPSNYGYTF
NA NA TRBJ2-7 TRBV7-8 TGTGCCAGCAGCTTAGCGGGAGGAGATATATTTGACGAGCAGTACTTC CASSLAGGDIFDEQYF
NA NA TRBJ2-2 TRBV5-1 TGCGCCAGCAGTCCCCCGTACAGTGGAAACACCGGGGAGCTGTTTTTT CASSPPYSGNTGELFF
NA TRBD2 TRBJ2-7 TRBV4-2 TGTGCCAGCAGACATTGGGAGGGCGCGCGGTACGAGCAGTACTTC CASRHWEGARYEQYF
NA TRBD1 TRBJ2-5 TRBV29-1 TGCAGCGTCACCCTTCTTGACAGGGGGCGATGGAAGACCCAGTACTTC CSVTLLDRGRWKTQYF
NA NA TRBJ2-1 TRBV6-2/TRBV6-3 TGTGCCAGTTCTAGTAGGACGGTGCTGTGGGGGGCGGGCAATGAGCAGTTCTTC CASSSRTVLWGAGNEQFF
NA TRBD2 TRBJ2-1 TRBV9 TGTGCCAGCAGCGTAACTAGCGGGACCTACAATGAGCAGTTCTTC CASSVTSGTYNEQFF
few NA TRBJ2-7 TRBV5-6 TGTGCCAGCAGCTTGCGACGGGACGAGCAGTACTTC CASSLRRDEQYF
few TRBD2 TRBJ2-4 TRBV12-3/TRBV12-4 TGTGCCAGCAGTTTAGGGCTCGGGGAGGGTGGGGGAAACATTCAGTACTTC CASSLGLGEGGGNIQYF
NA TRBD1 TRBJ1-6 TRBV12-3/TRBV12-4 TGTGCCAGCAGATATGGGACAGGGGGAGGTTCACCCCTCCACTTT CASRYGTGGGSPLHF
NA NA TRBJ1-2 TRBV2 TGTGCCAGCAGTGAACCCCCGATCAGAGACTATGGCTACACCTTC CASSEPPIRDYGYTF
NA TRBD1 TRBJ2-3 TRBV29-1 TGCAGCGGGCGGGACAGGGAACCAGATACGCAGTATTTT CSGRDREPDTQYF
NA NA TRBJ1-2 TRBV12-3/TRBV12-4 TGTGCCAGCAGAAAAGGGACCTCCTATGGCTACACCTTC CASRKGTSYGYTF
NA TRBD1 TRBJ1-4 TRBV28 TGTGCCAGCAGTTCCAGACAGGGGATGCGTGAAAAACTGTTTTTT CASSSRQGMREKLFF
few TRBD1 TRBJ2-1 TRBV7-9 TGTGCCAGCAGCTTACCATCCGGGACAGTTTTCTACAATGAGCAGTTCTTC CASSLPSGTVFYNEQFF
many NA TRBJ2-3 TRBV7-9 TGTGCCAGTTCTGGGGGGCCCACAGATACGCAGTATTTT CASSGGPTDTQYF
NA TRBD2 TRBJ2-7 TRBV7-9 TGTGCCAGCAGCTTAGGGTGGACTAGCGGCCTCTACGAGCAGTACTTC CASSLGWTSGLYEQYF
few TRBD2 TRBJ2-3 TRBV11-2 TGTGCCAGCAGCTTAGATTTGGCTAGCGGGGGGCTCACAGATACGCAGTATTTT CASSLDLASGGLTDTQYF
NA NA TRBJ2-7 TRBV23-1 TGCGCCAGCCGGATCCGGGAAGGAAGCGTTCACGAGCAGTACTTC CASRIREGSVHEQYF
once TRBD1 TRBJ2-7 TRBV24-1 TGTGCCACCAGTGACCCGACAGGGTCCCACGAGCAGTACTTC CATSDPTGSHEQYF